The entry below gives a single TCR beta chain sequence along with its context. No antigen is known for it. The junction departs from germline at one end; a sequencing error may be responsible. The assay was immunoSEQ multiplex PCR, and TCRdb's table has in-frame clones only and misses some. The data hold over 80,000 clones, with about 93% observed a single time. The data derive from a study of siplizumab effects on memory and regulatory T cells. Study results and limitations: Alloreactive sequences from unstimulated CD4+ memory cells fell significantly with siplizumab. There appeared to be greater diversity in naive T cells than in memory cells, and naive T cells seemed major contributors to the alloresponse. With siplizumab, mappable alloreactive CD4+ clones averaged roughly 64% Treg-derived, versus approximately 29% in controls. Researchers could not give a naive or memory phenotype to roughly 75-95% of proliferating CD4+ or CD8+ clones.

CDR1 SGDLS and CDR2 YYNGEE come from the germline V gene. This CDR3 spans 15 amino acids. The source material was non-Treg CD4+ T cells sorted from blood. The source is a human donor in good health. This chain links TRBV9 with TRBJ2-7; D remains ambiguous. The CDR3 sequence: CASSVVSSPSNEQYF. For the CDR3, the DNA is TGTGCCAGCAGCGTAGTGAGCAGCCCCTCCAACGAGCAGTACTTC.